This TCR beta chain was sequenced during a study of blood T cell repertoires in COVID-19. The assay was immunoSEQ multiplex PCR, and TCRdb's table has in-frame clones only and misses some. Among about 240,000 clones, approximately 86% were seen once, and the ten largest hold around 7.8%. The CDR3 sequence is 11 residues long. The germline V and J ends were trimmed by 6 bases and 8 bases, with 10 bases remaining between them. In germline, CDR1 is SNHLY, CDR2 FYNNEI. This clone was seen only once. The chain employs TRBV2 and TRBJ1-1; D is ambiguous. The sequenced sample consisted of peripheral blood. This TCR came from a man between 60 and 75 years old who had recovered from COVID-19. CDR3 coding DNA: TGTGCCAGCAGGGGTGAGGAGGAAGCTTTCTTT. Protein: CASRGEEEAFF.